This TCR beta chain originates from a study of blood T cell repertoires in COVID-19. About the research overall: COVID-19 samples collected from the United States, Italy and Spain covered acute and convalescent phases.

TCRdb's copy holds only in-frame clones and misses some; the assay was immunoSEQ multiplex PCR. The table lists 250,000 to 300,000 clones, 80% to 85% of them singletons. Per germline, CDR1 LNHDA and CDR2 SQIVND (reference sequence). V trimming: 6 bases; J trimming: 1 base; junction bases outside the gene matches: 11. This CDR3 region has 16 residues. A PCR-confirmed or clinician-diagnosed COVID-19 case had contacted exposed participants within 2 weeks of entry. The sample consisted of PBMCs or T cells enriched from blood (not recorded which). The chain has TRBV19 and TRBJ2-7; 8 bases agree with TRBD2. This receptor was taken from a man in his forties who had been exposed to COVID-19. CDR3 sequence (DNA): TGTGCCAGTAGCCAAGCTATGTTAGCGGGGTCCTACGAGCAGTACTTC. As protein: CASSQAMLAGSYEQYF.